These 28 T cell receptor beta chains were sequenced from one sample in a study of blood T cell repertoires in COVID-19. TCRdb's copy holds only in-frame clones and misses some; the assay was immunoSEQ multiplex PCR. The table lists about 100,000 clones, roughly 83% of them singletons. The material sequenced was peripheral blood. The origin of the receptors is a human donor in a cohort sampled during active COVID-19.

The rearrangement links TRBV2 to TRBJ1-6, with D tentatively TRBD1 (6 bases). Trimming took 11 bases from V and 3 from J, leaving 14 bases between them. The germline V gene has CDR1 SNHLY and CDR2 FYNNEI. This CDR3 is 14 amino acids long. The CDR3 sequence: CAGAGAVYNSPLHF. CDR3 in DNA: TGTGCCGGAGCGGGGGCGGTCTATAATTCACCCCTCCACTTT.

This chain links TRBV10-3 with TRBJ1-5; the D gene is possibly TRBD1 (5 bases). The length of the CDR3 is 14 residues. V lost 6 bases to trimming and J lost 6 bases, with 15 bases between them. CDR1 ENHRY and CDR2 SYGVKD come from the germline V gene. CDR3 loop: CAIRSGEGGQPQHF. CDR3 in DNA: TGTGCCATCAGGTCGGGGGAAGGAGGTCAGCCCCAGCATTTT.

This clone was seen only once. The J gene is TRBJ2-6, the V gene TRBV14; no clear D. This CDR3 comprises 15 residues. With 2 bases removed from V and 1 base from J, the gap between germline ends came to 6 bases. The germline V gene has CDR1 SGHDN and CDR2 FVKESK. DNA of the CDR3: TGTGCCAGCAGCCAACTGCAGTCTGGGGCCAACGTCCTGACTTTC. The encoded protein is CASSQLQSGANVLTF.

The genes are TRBV7-2 and TRBJ2-7; D may be TRBD2 (6 bases). The CDR3 consists of 15 residues. In germline, CDR1 is SGHTA, CDR2 FQGNSA. Trimming took off 5 bases at V and 1 base at J, with 15 bases between the two ends. The CDR3 nucleotides read TGTGCCAGCAGCAAGGGCGGACTATCATCCTACGAGCAGTACTTC. Encoded protein: CASSKGGLSSYEQYF. The variable domain in full, completed from reference TRBV7-2 and TRBJ2-7, reads GAGVSQSPSNKVTEKGKDVELRCDPISGHTALYWYRQSLGQGLEFLIYFQGNSAPDKSGLPSDRFSAERTGGSVSTLTIQRTQQEDSAVYLCASSKGGLSSYEQYFGPGTRLTVT.

The chain has TRBV28 and TRBJ2-7; 9 bases fit TRBD1. The V gene's germline CDR1 is MDHEN and CDR2 SYDVKM. Losses at the gene ends were 6 bases for V and 0 bases for J; bases not matched to a gene: 15. The CDR3 has 18 residues. The CDR3 spells CASSSPGQGPPLSYEQYF. CDR3 DNA: TGTGCCAGCAGCTCACCGGGACAGGGCCCCCCTCTCTCCTACGAGCAGTACTTC.

The V call is TRBV21-1, the J call TRBJ2-1; TRBD2 was called by the table and not checked on the DNA. TRBV21-1 represents a pseudogene. The CDR3 is 12 amino acids. CDR3 sequence (DNA): TGTGCCATCGAACGAGGCCTCAATGAGCAGTTCTTC. Protein product: CAIERGLNEQFF.

V and J are TRBV4-3 and TRBJ2-4; 8 bases fit TRBD1. V trimming: 3 bases; J trimming: 0 bases; junction bases outside the gene matches: 16. The CDR3 totals 20 residues. Germline CDR1 and CDR2: LGHNA and YSLEER. The CDR3, as DNA: TGCGCCAGCAGCCACGGAGACCTAAGGACAGGGAATATAGCCAAAAACATTCAGTACTTC. It encodes CASSHGDLRTGNIAKNIQYF.

The chain recombines TRBV11-2 with TRBJ2-7, with 11 bases matching TRBD2. J lost 0 bases, V lost 5 bases, and 6 bases had no gene match. The CDR3 totals 16 residues. Per germline, CDR1 SGHAT and CDR2 FQNNGV. The CDR3 protein is CASSVGLAESSYEQYV. The CDR3 DNA is TGTGCCAGCAGCGTGGGACTAGCGGAGAGCTCCTACGAGCAGTACGTC.

The chain is built from TRBV5-5 and TRBJ2-2, with 11 bases that match TRBD2. Germline lookup yields CDR1 SGHKS and CDR2 YYEKEE (reference sequence). The CDR3 is made up of 16 amino acids. After removal of 4 bases from V and 2 bases from J, the junction contained 4 bases not matched to a gene. The CDR3 spells CASSKGLAENTGELFF. The CDR3 nucleotides are TGTGCCAGCAGCAAGGGACTAGCGGAAAACACCGGGGAGCTGTTTTTT.

This clone was counted a few times. The V call is TRBV7-9, the J call TRBJ2-5, with 8 nucleotides matching TRBD2. This CDR3 region has 14 residues. V gave up 5 bases and J gave up 0 bases; unmatched junction bases: 2. Germline loops: CDR1 SEHNR, CDR2 FQNEAQ (reference sequence). CDR3 nucleotides: TGTGCCAGCAGCCGCGGGGGGAACCAAGAGACCCAGTACTTC. Its protein is CASSRGGNQETQYF.

CDR3 in amino acids: CASSYSTGGPYEQYF. DNA of the CDR3: TGTGCCAGCAGTTACTCTACGGGAGGTCCCTACGAGCAGTACTTC. The chain is built from TRBV6-2 or TRBV6-3 and TRBJ2-7, with TRBD2 matching over 7 bases. From germline, CDR1 is MNHEY and CDR2 SVGEGT. Trimming cost V 0 bases and J 2 bases; bases outside gene matches: 4. The CDR3 is 15 amino acids.

V and J are TRBV6-5 and TRBJ1-5, with 7 bases matching TRBD1. J was trimmed by 1 base and V by 0 bases; bases with no gene match: 0. This CDR3 is 15 amino acids long. In germline, CDR1 is MNHEY, CDR2 SVGAGI. CDR3 sequence: CASSYSTGSNQPQHF. Written as DNA, the CDR3 is TGTGCCAGCAGTTACTCGACAGGGAGCAATCAGCCCCAGCATTTT.

The CDR3 bases are TGCGCCAGCAGCCCGCCGGGCGGGAGGGGGACAGATACGCAGTATTTT. As protein: CASSPPGGRGTDTQYF. This chain uses TRBV5-1 with TRBJ2-3, with 9 bases lining up with TRBD2. CDR1 and CDR2 (germline): SGHRS, YFSETQ. The CDR3 totals 16 residues. The ends lost 4 bases at V and 3 bases at J; junction bases unmatched: 9. The full variable domain, with the rest looked up from reference TRBV5-1 and TRBJ2-3, is KAGVTQTPRYLIKTRGQQVTLSCSPISGHRSVSWYQQTPGQGLQFLFEYFSETQRNKGNFPGRFSGRQFSNSRSEMNVSTLELGDSALYLCASSPPGGRGTDTQYFGPGTRLTVL.

CDR3 nucleotides: TGTGCCAGCTCACCACCTGTAACAGGGTCGGGAAACACCATATATTTT. Its translation: CASSPPVTGSGNTIYF. This chain links TRBV18 with TRBJ1-3; TRBD1 might be the D (6 bases). Between the trimmed V and J ends, which lost 0 bases and 4 bases, there was a span of 13 bases. This CDR3 region has 16 residues. Per the germline V gene, CDR1 is KGHSH and CDR2 is LQKENI.

As regards this clone: The junction and the germline gene differ at one end; a read error may be behind it. V is TRBV7-7 and J is TRBJ2-5; the match to TRBD2 covers 10 bases. The CDR3 is 16 amino acids. Germline CDR1 reads SSHAT; CDR2 reads FNYEAQ (reference sequence). Here the CDR3 reads CASSQKWTSGVETQYF. The CDR3 DNA sequence: TGTGCTAGCAGCCAAAAATGGACTAGCGGCGTCGAGACCCAGTACTTC.

The rearrangement links TRBV19 to TRBJ1-3; D is perhaps TRBD1 (6 bases). Trimming took 6 bases from V and 0 from J, leaving 18 bases between them. Per germline, CDR1 LNHDA and CDR2 SQIVND (reference sequence). The CDR3 is made up of 17 amino acids. In DNA, the CDR3 is TGTGCCAGTAGCCCCTGGTCGGACAGAAGCTCTGGAAACACCATATATTTT. The encoded protein is CASSPWSDRSSGNTIYF.

The chain uses TRBV7-8 and TRBJ1-5; unclear D gene. Trimming shortened V by 1 base and J by 8 bases, and 12 bases separated the two germline ends. This CDR3 has 14 residues. Germline V CDR1 and CDR2: SGHVS, FQNEAQ. CDR3 bases: TGTGCCAGCAGCTTAGGGGGAGGCCTGAAGCCCCAGCATTTT. Protein: CASSLGGGLKPQHF.

The CDR3 sequence is CASSLALGDIAGNTIYF. DNA of the CDR3: TGTGCCAGCAGCTTAGCGCTCGGGGATATTGCTGGAAACACCATATATTTT. The chain couples TRBV7-2 to TRBJ1-3; no reliable D call. The ends were cut back, 0 bases at V and 2 bases at J, with 14 bases in the middle. CDR1 is SGHTA, CDR2 FQGNSA, per germline. The CDR3 has 17 residues.

The genes are TRBV5-1 and TRBJ2-3, with D unclear. The CDR3 is 12 amino acids. Trimming stripped 0 bases from V and 6 bases from J, with 5 bases between. The germline V gene has CDR1 SGHRS and CDR2 YFSETQ. As DNA, the CDR3 is TGCGCCAGCAGCTTGGCCGGGGATACGCAGTATTTT. Amino acid sequence: CASSLAGDTQYF.

The gene calls are TRBV24-1 and TRBJ1-5; weak D call: TRBD1 (6 bases). Trimming left V 4 bases short and J 4 bases short, with 16 bases between. The germline gives CDR1 KGHDR, CDR2 SFDVKD. The CDR3 sequence is 16 residues long. This CDR3 reads CATSDPARGWNQPQHF. The CDR3 bases are TGTGCCACCAGTGACCCGGCCAGGGGTTGGAATCAGCCCCAGCATTTT.

The V and J genes are TRBV13 and TRBJ2-7; 9 nucleotides match TRBD1. The CDR3 has 13 residues. J lost 5 bases, V lost 5 bases, and 4 bases had no gene match. Germline CDR1 PRHDT, CDR2 FYEKMQ (reference sequence). CDR3 in amino acids: CASSRDRVDEQYV. CDR3 coding DNA: TGTGCCAGCAGCCGGGACAGGGTCGACGAGCAGTACGTC.

The chain joins TRBV6-5 to TRBJ2-7, with 7 bases matching TRBD1. Germline assignment: CDR1 MNHEY and CDR2 SVGAGI. The CDR3 length is 14 residues. J was trimmed by 0 bases and V by 5 bases; bases with no gene match: 4. CDR3 DNA sequence: TGTGCCAGCAGTAAGGACAGGAGCTCCTACGAGCAGTACGTC. It codes for CASSKDRSSYEQYV.

The V gene is TRBV10-2, the J gene TRBJ2-7, with TRBD1 as a possible D gene (6 bases). V lost 5 bases, J lost 7 bases, and 18 bases lay in between. The CDR3 length is 14 residues. Germline loops: CDR1 WSHSY, CDR2 SAAADI. CDR3 DNA: TGCGCCAGCAGTAGGGGACAAATTAGGGGGGAGCAGTACGTC. Translated, it gives CASSRGQIRGEQYV.

This chain uses TRBV7-3 with TRBJ2-1, with 14 bases matching TRBD2. The CDR3 spans 15 residues. After removal of 5 bases from V and 7 bases from J, the junction contained 4 bases not matched to a gene. The germline gives CDR1 SGHTA, CDR2 FQGTGA. The CDR3 spells CASSLGLAGENEQFF. CDR3 coding DNA: TGTGCCAGCAGCCTGGGACTAGCGGGAGAAAATGAGCAGTTCTTC.

The rearrangement joins TRBV28 to TRBJ2-1, with 11 positions matching TRBD2. The CDR3 spans 18 residues. Germline assignment: CDR1 MDHEN and CDR2 SYDVKM. Trimming cost V 6 bases and J 4 bases; bases outside gene matches: 14. This CDR3 reads CASSQVRRASGRYNEQFF. The CDR3 nucleotides read TGTGCCAGCAGCCAAGTCCGTAGGGCTAGCGGGAGGTACAATGAGCAGTTCTTC.

The rearrangement links TRBV6-6 to TRBJ2-1; D possibly corresponds to TRBD2 (6 bases). Germline V CDR1 and CDR2: MNHNY, SVGAGI (reference sequence). The CDR3 is 14 amino acids. V dropped 4 bases and J dropped 9 bases, with 16 bases sitting between them. CDR3: CASSSISGVGEQFF. CDR3 in DNA: TGTGCCAGCAGTTCCATCTCGGGGGTTGGTGAGCAGTTCTTC.

The rearrangement uses TRBV19 and TRBJ2-2; 11 positions agree with TRBD2. J lost 6 bases, V lost 5 bases, and 5 bases had no gene match. Germline CDR1 and CDR2: LNHDA and SQIVND (reference sequence). The CDR3 covers 15 residues. CDR3 in amino acids: CASSETSGTPGELFF. Here the CDR3 DNA reads TGTGCCAGTAGTGAGACTAGCGGGACCCCCGGGGAGCTGTTTTTT.

The chain recombines TRBV19 with TRBJ1-5; TRBD1 agrees at 7 bases. CDR3 length equals 16 residues. The germline V gene has CDR1 LNHDA and CDR2 SQIVND (reference sequence). Trimming cost V 2 bases and J 6 bases; bases outside gene matches: 10. CDR3 in DNA: TGTGCCAGTAGTATAACAGGGGCCCTAGGACCTCAGCCCCAGCATTTT. Amino acid sequence: CASSITGALGPQPQHF.